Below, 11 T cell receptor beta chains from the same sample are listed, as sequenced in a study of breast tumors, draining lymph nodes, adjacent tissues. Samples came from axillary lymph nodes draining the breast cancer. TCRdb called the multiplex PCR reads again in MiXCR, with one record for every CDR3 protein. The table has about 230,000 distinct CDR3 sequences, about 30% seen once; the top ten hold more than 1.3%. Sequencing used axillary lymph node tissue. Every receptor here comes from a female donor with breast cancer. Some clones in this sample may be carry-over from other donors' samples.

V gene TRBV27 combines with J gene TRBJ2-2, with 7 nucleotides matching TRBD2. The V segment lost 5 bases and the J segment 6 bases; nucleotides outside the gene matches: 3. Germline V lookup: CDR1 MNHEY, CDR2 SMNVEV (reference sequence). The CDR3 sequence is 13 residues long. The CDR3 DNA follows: TGTGCCAGCAGTCCCGGACTAGCCGGGGAGCTGTTTTTT. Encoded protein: CASSPGLAGELFF.

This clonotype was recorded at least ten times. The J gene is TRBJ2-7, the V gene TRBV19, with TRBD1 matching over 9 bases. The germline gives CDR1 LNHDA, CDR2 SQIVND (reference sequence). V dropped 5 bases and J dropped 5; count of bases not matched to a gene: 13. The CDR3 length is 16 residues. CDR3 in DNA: TGTGCCAGTAGTTTCTCCGGGACAGGGAAGGGTCACGAGCAGTACTTC. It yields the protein CASSFSGTGKGHEQYF.

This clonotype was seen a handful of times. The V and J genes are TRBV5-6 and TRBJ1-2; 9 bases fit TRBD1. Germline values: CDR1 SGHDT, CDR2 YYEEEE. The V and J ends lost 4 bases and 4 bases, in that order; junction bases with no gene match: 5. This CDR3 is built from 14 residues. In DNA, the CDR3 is TGTGCCAGCAGCCGGGACAGGGCATCCTATGGCTACACCTTC. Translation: CASSRDRASYGYTF.

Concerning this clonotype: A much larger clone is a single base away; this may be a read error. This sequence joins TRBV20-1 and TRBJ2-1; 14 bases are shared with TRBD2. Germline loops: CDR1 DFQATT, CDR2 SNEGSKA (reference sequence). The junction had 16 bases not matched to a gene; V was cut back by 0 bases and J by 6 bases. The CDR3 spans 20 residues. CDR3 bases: TGCAGTGCTAGAGAGGTTGGGGGACAGGCGACTAGCGGGAGGGTCAATGAGCAGTTCTTC. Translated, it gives CSAREVGGQATSGRVNEQFF.

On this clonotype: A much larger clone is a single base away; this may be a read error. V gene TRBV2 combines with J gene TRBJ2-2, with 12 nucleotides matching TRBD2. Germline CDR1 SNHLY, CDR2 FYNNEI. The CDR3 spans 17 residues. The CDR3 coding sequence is TGTGCCAGCACTGCGACTAGCGGGAGAGGGAACACCGGGCAGCTGTTTTTT. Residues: CASTATSGRGNTGQLFF.

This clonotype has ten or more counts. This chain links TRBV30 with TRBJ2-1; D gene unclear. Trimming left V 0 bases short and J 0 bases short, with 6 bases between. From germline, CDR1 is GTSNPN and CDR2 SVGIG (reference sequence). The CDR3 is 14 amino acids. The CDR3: CAWSVGSSYNEQFF. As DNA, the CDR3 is TGTGCCTGGAGTGTAGGTTCCTCCTACAATGAGCAGTTCTTC. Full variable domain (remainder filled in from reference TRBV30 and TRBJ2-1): SQTIHQWPATLVQPVGSPLSLECTVEGTSNPNLYWYRQAAGRGLQLLFYSVGIGQISSEVPQNLSASRPQDRQFILSSKKLLLSDSGFYLCAWSVGSSYNEQFFGPGTRLTVL.

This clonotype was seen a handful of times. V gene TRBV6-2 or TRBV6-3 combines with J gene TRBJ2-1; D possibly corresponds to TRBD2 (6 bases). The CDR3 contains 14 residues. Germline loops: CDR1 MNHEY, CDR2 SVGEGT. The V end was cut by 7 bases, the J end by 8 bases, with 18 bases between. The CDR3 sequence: CASIAVGARDEQFF. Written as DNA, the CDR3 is TGTGCCAGCATAGCGGTAGGGGCACGCGATGAGCAGTTCTTC.

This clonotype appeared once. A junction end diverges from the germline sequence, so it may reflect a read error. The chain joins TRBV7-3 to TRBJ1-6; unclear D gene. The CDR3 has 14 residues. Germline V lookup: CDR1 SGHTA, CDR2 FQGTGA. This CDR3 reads CAGSLFGYNSPLHF. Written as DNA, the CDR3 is TGTGCCGGCAGCTTATTCGGCTATAATTCACCCCTCCACTTT.

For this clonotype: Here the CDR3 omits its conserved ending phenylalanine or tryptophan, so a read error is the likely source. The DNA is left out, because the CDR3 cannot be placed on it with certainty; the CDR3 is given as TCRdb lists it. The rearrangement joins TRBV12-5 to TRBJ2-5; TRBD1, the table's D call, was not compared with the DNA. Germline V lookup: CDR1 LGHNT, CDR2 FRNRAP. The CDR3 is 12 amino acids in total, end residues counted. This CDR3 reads CASGAGAETQCS.

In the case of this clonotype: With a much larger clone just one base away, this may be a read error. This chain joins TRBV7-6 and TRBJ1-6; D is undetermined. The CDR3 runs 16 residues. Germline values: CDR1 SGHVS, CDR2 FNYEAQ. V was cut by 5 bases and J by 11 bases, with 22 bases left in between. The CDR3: CASSQVSVGKNPPLHF. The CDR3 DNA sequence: TGTGCCAGCAGCCAAGTTAGCGTAGGGAAAAATCCACCCCTCCACTTT.

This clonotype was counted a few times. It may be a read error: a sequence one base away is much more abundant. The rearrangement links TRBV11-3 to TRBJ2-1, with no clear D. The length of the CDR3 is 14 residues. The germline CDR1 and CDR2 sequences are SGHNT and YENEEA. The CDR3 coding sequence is TGTGCCAGCAGCTTAGATATCGGAAACAATGAGCAGCTCTTC. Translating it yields CASSLDIGNNEQLF. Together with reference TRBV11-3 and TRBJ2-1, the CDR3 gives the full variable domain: EAGVVQSPRYKIIEKKQPVAFWCNPISGHNTLYWYLQNLGQGPELLIRYENEEAVDDSQLPKDRFSAERLKGVDSTLKIQPAELGDSAVYLCASSLDIGNNEQLFGPGTRLTVL.